A selection of T cell receptor beta chains follows, all from one sample in a study of shared clonotypes between healthy human individuals. Some clones are missing from TCRdb's copy, which holds only in-frame ones; the method was immunoSEQ multiplex PCR. The sample holds approximately 2,000,000 clones, around 90% seen once. The sample was naive CD4+ T cells from PBMCs. The receptors were sampled from a man younger than 35 in good health. Some clones in this sample may be carry-over from other donors' samples. Each CDR3 is given with its conserved first and last residue. The D gene is left open where the match is weak. Some rows have no size entry. The others give once, few or many, or a class for an expanded clone.

TRBJ1-1	TRBD1	-	TRBV28	CAITPGQGYAEAFF	TGTGCCATCACTCCGGGACAGGGCTACGCTGAAGCTTTCTTT
TRBJ2-1	-	-	TRBV28	CASSLYYNEQFF	TGTGCCAGCAGTCTCTACTACAATGAGCAGTTCTTC
TRBJ1-1	-	-	TRBV7-3	CASSLTGNTEAFF	TGTGCCAGCAGCTTAACAGGAAACACTGAAGCTTTCTTT
TRBJ1-1	-	-	TRBV5-1	CASSVQGTEAFF	TGCGCCAGCAGCGTACAGGGCACTGAAGCTTTCTTT
TRBJ2-2	TRBD2	-	TRBV7-3	CASSPFREGRELFF	TGTGCCAGCAGCCCTTTTCGGGAGGGAAGGGAGCTGTTTTTT
TRBJ2-3	-	once	TRBV5-1	CASSLGGASTDTQYF	TGCGCCAGCAGCTTGGGGGGCGCGAGCACAGATACGCAGTATTTT
TRBJ2-7	TRBD1	-	TRBV11-2	CASSLTQGAYEQYF	TGTGCCAGCAGCTTAACGCAGGGGGCGTACGAGCAGTACTTC
TRBJ2-5	-	-	TRBV7-3	CASSLGQTQETQYF	TGTGCCAGCAGCTTAGGGCAGACACAAGAGACCCAGTACTTC
TRBJ2-7	TRBD1	-	TRBV28	CASSSPGQNYEQYF	TGTGCCAGCAGCTCGCCGGGACAGAACTACGAGCAGTACTTC
TRBJ2-7	-	-	TRBV28	CASGLSGSSYEQYF	TGTGCCAGCGGGCTCTCTGGCAGCTCCTACGAGCAGTACTTC
TRBJ1-4	-	-	TRBV5-6	CASSLMFGRNEKLFF	TGTGCCAGCAGCTTAATGTTTGGACGGAATGAAAAACTGTTTTTT
TRBJ2-3	-	-	TRBV20-1	CSARQDTQYF	TGCAGTGCTAGACAAGATACGCAGTATTTT
TRBJ2-7	TRBD2	-	TRBV5-1	CASRPAGLAGGDLTYEQYF	TGCGCCAGTCGCCCAGCCGGACTAGCGGGAGGGGACCTCACCTACGAGCAGTACTTC
TRBJ2-1	TRBD2	-	TRBV19	CASQSGSSYNEQFF	TGTGCCAGTCAGAGCGGGAGCTCCTACAATGAGCAGTTCTTC
TRBJ2-1	-	-	TRBV29-1	CSVASTGRGNEQFF	TGCAGCGTTGCATCCACGGGACGGGGCAATGAGCAGTTCTTC
TRBJ1-1	-	few	TRBV11-2	CASSLDGIPFF	TGTGCCAGCAGCTTAGACGGGATTCCCTTCTTT
TRBJ2-5	TRBD2	-	TRBV18	CASSPPRTSTQETQYF	TGTGCCAGCTCACCACCACGGACTAGCACCCAAGAGACCCAGTACTTC
TRBJ1-1	TRBD1	-	TRBV5-1	CASSRDRGSVIEAFF	TGCGCCAGCAGCCGCGACAGGGGCTCGGTTATCGAAGCTTTCTTT
TRBJ2-3	-	-	TRBV5-4	CASSLDRGDTQYF	TGTGCCAGCAGCTTGGACCGGGGGGATACGCAGTATTTT
TRBJ2-5	TRBD2	-	TRBV7-9	CASSVALAGQETQYF	TGTGCCAGCAGCGTAGCTCTAGCGGGGCAAGAGACCCAGTACTTC
TRBJ1-1	TRBD1	few	TRBV30	CAWARDSNTEAFF	TGTGCCTGGGCCCGGGACAGCAACACTGAAGCTTTCTTT
TRBJ1-5	TRBD1	few	TRBV4-1	CASSPIGTASNQPQHF	TGCGCCAGCAGCCCAATCGGGACAGCTAGCAATCAGCCCCAGCATTTT
TRBJ1-5	-	few	TRBV30	CAWSPGSHSNQPQHF	TGTGCCTGGAGTCCAGGGAGCCATAGCAATCAGCCCCAGCATTTT
TRBJ1-4	-	-	TRBV19	CASSMARAATNEKLFF	TGTGCCAGTAGTATGGCAAGAGCGGCAACTAATGAAAAACTGTTTTTT
TRBJ1-1	-	-	TRBV18	CASSKQGLAAFF	TGTGCCAGCTCAAAACAGGGTCTTGCAGCTTTCTTT
TRBJ2-3	TRBD1	-	TRBV4-1	CASSRPGTGADTQYF	TGCGCCAGCAGCCGCCCCGGGACAGGGGCAGATACGCAGTATTTT
TRBJ1-1	-	-	TRBV6-5	CASSTSGKNTEAFF	TGTGCCAGCAGTACCTCAGGAAAGAACACTGAAGCTTTCTTT
TRBJ2-3	-	-	TRBV5-1	CASSLGGEPSTDTQYF	TGCGCCAGCAGCTTGGGGGGCGAACCTAGCACAGATACGCAGTATTTT
TRBJ1-1	-	-	TRBV7-8	CASSPRGGTFTEAFF	TGTGCCAGCAGTCCCCGGGGGGGCACCTTCACTGAAGCTTTCTTT
TRBJ1-4	TRBD1	-	TRBV6-5	CASSFQGGTYEKLFF	TGTGCCAGCAGTTTTCAGGGGGGCACGTATGAAAAACTGTTTTTT
TRBJ2-1	-	-	TRBV7-2	CASSLVGTEQFF	TGTGCCAGCAGCTTAGTGGGGACTGAGCAGTTCTTC
TRBJ2-1	-	-	TRBV5-1	CASSLRTTRGYSEQFF	TGCGCCAGCAGCTTGAGGACTACCCGGGGGTATAGTGAGCAGTTCTTC
TRBJ1-5	-	-	TRBV7-9	CASALGSLPQHF	TGTGCCAGCGCCCTGGGCAGCTTGCCCCAGCATTTT
TRBJ2-1	TRBD1	-	TRBV6-4	CASSDSRGTGRNEQFF	TGTGCCAGCAGTGACTCAAGGGGGACAGGTCGGAATGAGCAGTTCTTC
TRBJ1-4	TRBD1	-	TRBV4-2	CASSHISGQGTTNEKLFF	TGTGCCAGCAGCCACATTTCGGGACAGGGAACAACTAATGAAAAACTGTTTTTT
TRBJ1-2	-	-	TRBV5-1	CASSLGQNYGYTF	TGCGCCAGCAGCTTGGGGCAAAACTATGGCTACACCTTC
TRBJ1-1	-	-	TRBV18	CASSPEWSFKEQNTEAFF	TGTGCCAGCTCACCGGAATGGTCCTTTAAAGAACAGAACACTGAAGCTTTCTTT
TRBJ1-1	-	-	TRBV5-1	CATKEGPMNTEAFF	TGCGCCACCAAGGAGGGACCGATGAACACTGAAGCTTTCTTT
TRBJ2-3	-	-	TRBV4-2	CASSDDTDTQYF	TGTGCCAGCAGCGACGACACAGATACGCAGTATTTT
TRBJ1-1	-	once	TRBV21-1	CASSRDRGRTEAFF	TGTGCCAGCAGCAGAGACAGGGGACGAACTGAAGCTTTCTTT
TRBJ2-2	TRBD1	once	TRBV11-1	CASSFRQGHDGTGELFF	TGTGCCAGCAGCTTTAGACAGGGCCATGATGGCACCGGGGAGCTGTTTTTT
TRBJ2-7	-	-	TRBV7-9	CASTPSSHPRDEQYF	TGTGCCAGCACCCCCAGTTCCCATCCTCGGGACGAGCAGTACTTC
TRBJ2-5	TRBD2	-	TRBV9	CASSVAVGGQETQYF	TGTGCCAGCAGCGTAGCGGTGGGAGGGCAAGAGACCCAGTACTTC
TRBJ1-4	TRBD1	-	TRBV19	CASSIFTGVGATNEKLFF	TGTGCCAGTAGTATCTTCACAGGGGTTGGTGCAACTAATGAAAAACTGTTTTTT
TRBJ2-1	-	-	TRBV27	CASSLSSAGAKQFF	TGTGCCAGCAGTTTATCGAGCGCAGGGGCAAAGCAGTTCTTC
TRBJ2-2	-	-	TRBV7-6	CASSPATSNTGELFF	TGTGCCAGCAGCCCAGCCACGAGCAACACCGGGGAGCTGTTTTTT
TRBJ1-4	-	-	TRBV12-1	CASSWDPGTNEKLFF	TGTGCCAGCAGCTGGGACCCGGGAACTAATGAAAAACTGTTTTTT
TRBJ2-1	TRBD2	-	TRBV5-6	CASSFDLAGIGSYNEQFF	TGTGCCAGCAGCTTCGATCTAGCGGGAATTGGGTCCTACAATGAGCAGTTCTTC
TRBJ2-4	TRBD1	-	TRBV25-1	CASSEEGAKYIQYF	TGTGCCAGCAGTGAAGAGGGGGCCAAGTACATTCAGTACTTC
TRBJ2-2	TRBD1	-	TRBV7-2	CASSLTGTGGGELFF	TGTGCCAGCAGCTTAACCGGGACAGGGGGCGGGGAGCTGTTTTTT
TRBJ1-2	-	-	TRBV28	CASQDSDVGYTF	TGTGCCAGCCAGGACTCGGATGTAGGCTACACCTTC
TRBJ2-1	TRBD1	once	TRBV27	CASSLYRGSYNEQFF	TGTGCCAGCAGTTTATACAGGGGGTCCTACAATGAGCAGTTCTTC